The 5 T cell receptor beta chains below all came from one sample that was sequenced in a study of Ad26.COV2.S vaccination and SARS-CoV-2 variants. As for treatment: 19 received Ad26.COV2.S at low or high dose, single or two shots; several received placebo; per-sample allocation not given. Specimen acquisition occurred on day 63 following the initial vaccine or placebo injection. Only in-frame clones appear in the TCRdb table, and some are missing; sequencing was by immunoSEQ multiplex PCR. The profile shows 350,000 to 500,000 clones, 89% of them singletons. The source material was peripheral blood, sampled in a trial of Ad26.COV2.S vaccine versus placebo. These receptors all come from a person aged 18-60 years who received the Ad26.COV2.S COVID-19 vaccine or a placebo.

This sequence joins TRBV3-1 (or the pseudogene TRBV3-2) and TRBJ2-1, with D unresolved. Per germline, CDR1 LGHDT and CDR2 YNNKEL (reference sequence). V was shortened by 0 bases and J by 9 bases, with 15 bases between the two germline ends. The CDR3 consists of 15 residues. In nucleotides, the CDR3 is TGTGCCAGCAGCCAAGATTTGGGTGGTTTCGGTGAGCAGTTCTTC. Translating gives CASSQDLGGFGEQFF.

J is TRBJ1-1 and V is TRBV4-3; D unresolved. V was pared by 1 base and J by 6 bases, with 15 bases between. Germline V gene data show CDR1 as LGHNA and CDR2 as YSLEER. The CDR3 is made up of 15 amino acids. The CDR3 spells CASSQALGRLAEAFF. The CDR3 DNA reads TGCGCCAGCAGCCAAGCCTTGGGCAGGTTAGCTGAAGCTTTCTTT.

The CDR3 sequence is CASSLPGTANTGELFF. CDR3 DNA: TGCGCCAGCAGTTTGCCCGGGACCGCAAACACCGGGGAGCTGTTTTTT. V and J are TRBV5-1 and TRBJ2-2; either TRBD1 or TRBD2 may fit D (5 bases each). This CDR3 has 16 amino acids. Germline-derived CDR1 and CDR2 are SGHRS and YFSETQ. Trimming shortened V by 5 bases and J by 2 bases, and 16 bases separated the two germline ends.

The V and J genes are TRBV10-3 and TRBJ2-1; D perhaps matches TRBD2 (6 bases). Trimming shortened V by 6 bases and J by 1 base, and 10 bases separated the two germline ends. Germline V gives CDR1 ENHRY, CDR2 SYGVKD. CDR3 length: 14 amino acids. The CDR3 spells CAIRGTPSYNEQFF. For the CDR3, the DNA is TGTGCCATCAGAGGGACTCCGTCCTACAATGAGCAGTTCTTC.

The chain couples TRBV7-2 to TRBJ1-2; no definite D call. Germline V gene lookup returns CDR1 SGHTA and CDR2 FQGNSA. The length of the CDR3 is 15 residues. V was cut by 1 base and J by 3 bases, with 12 bases left in between. CDR3: CASSLVIRSHYGYTF. DNA for the CDR3: TGTGCCAGCAGCTTAGTGATCCGTTCCCACTATGGCTACACCTTC.